This T cell receptor beta chain was identified in a study of naive and memory T cell subsets. This CDR3 contains 15 residues. The germline V gene has CDR1 SGHKS and CDR2 YYEKEE (reference sequence). Four PCR rounds used nested alpha and beta constant region primers plus the SP2 primer. Blood and skin TCR RNA was reverse transcribed with alpha and beta constant primers. TCRdb used MiXCR to reprocess the 5' RACE reads, holding one entry per CDR3 protein. The data contain roughly 60,000 distinct CDR3 sequences, more than 6.5% of them seen just once; the ten biggest clones take up roughly 19%. On this clonotype itself: Its target is unknown. A read error may produce the germline difference seen at one junction end.

The library had UMIs added by 3' ligation of an oligonucleotide to TCR cDNA. RNA was extracted from under 3 ml of whole blood of healthy adults. Broader study findings: TCR transcript changes with activation or differentiation may affect this RNA method.

The source of this sequence is a female donor in good health. V usage is TRBV5-5 and J usage is TRBJ2-2; no clear D gene. CDR3 DNA: TGTGCCAGCAGGAAACACATCGCGAACCCCGGGGAGCTGTTTTTT. Translating it yields CASRKHIANPGELFF. Full variable domain (remainder filled in from reference TRBV5-5 and TRBJ2-2): DAGVTQSPTHLIKTRGQQVTLRCSPISGHKSVSWYQQVLGQGPQFIFQYYEKEERGRGNFPDRFSARQFPNYSSELNVNALLLGDSALYLCASRKHIANPGELFFGEGSRLTVL.